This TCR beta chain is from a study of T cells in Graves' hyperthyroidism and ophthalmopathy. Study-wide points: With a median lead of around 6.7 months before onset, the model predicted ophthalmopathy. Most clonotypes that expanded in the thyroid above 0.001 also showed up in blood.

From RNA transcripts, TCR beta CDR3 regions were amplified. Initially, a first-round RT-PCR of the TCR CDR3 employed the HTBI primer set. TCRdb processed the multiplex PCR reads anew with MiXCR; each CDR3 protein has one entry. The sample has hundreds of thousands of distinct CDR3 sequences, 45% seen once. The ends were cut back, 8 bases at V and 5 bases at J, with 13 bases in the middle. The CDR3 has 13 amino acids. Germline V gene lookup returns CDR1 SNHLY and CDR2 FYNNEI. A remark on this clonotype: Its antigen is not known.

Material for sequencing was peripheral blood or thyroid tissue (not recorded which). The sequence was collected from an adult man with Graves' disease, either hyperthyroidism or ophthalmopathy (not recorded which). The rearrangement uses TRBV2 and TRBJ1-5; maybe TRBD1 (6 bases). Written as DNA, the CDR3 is TGTGCCAGCTCGGGAGAGGGGGATCAGCCCCAGCATTTT. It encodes CASSGEGDQPQHF.